These T cell receptor beta chains were read from a single sample in a study of T cells after yellow fever vaccination. MiXCR was run by TCRdb on the 5' RACE reads, yielding one entry per CDR3 protein. The sample contains 150,000 or so distinct CDR3 sequences, roughly 9% of which appear only once. The input for sequencing was CD8+ T cells sorted from PBMCs, taken 45 days after the yellow fever booster vaccination. The origin of the receptors is a man aged 18 to 35 who received the YFV17D yellow fever vaccine. Each CDR3 is given with its conserved first and last residue.

v_call: TRBV10-2
j_call: TRBJ2-3
cdr3_aa: CASKTPRGTDTQYF

v_call: TRBV4-1
j_call: TRBJ2-2
cdr3_aa: CASSRPTLAQNTGELFF

v_call: TRBV6-5
j_call: TRBJ2-1
cdr3_aa: CASSRGGTSYNEQFF

v_call: TRBV2
j_call: TRBJ2-1
cdr3_aa: CASGQVHEQFF

v_call: TRBV5-1
j_call: TRBJ2-1
cdr3_aa: CASSLDRVSSGALYNEQFF

v_call: TRBV10-3
j_call: TRBJ2-1
cdr3_aa: CAIGAGSSYNEQFF

v_call: TRBV6-2/TRBV6-3
j_call: TRBJ2-4
cdr3_aa: CASSYVAGAKNIQYF

v_call: TRBV27
j_call: TRBJ1-2
cdr3_aa: CTSNTTYGYTF

v_call: TRBV7-9
j_call: TRBJ2-5
cdr3_aa: CASSSQDLAQETQYF

v_call: TRBV7-2
j_call: TRBJ1-5
cdr3_aa: CASSNRDGKSNPQHF

v_call: TRBV5-6
j_call: TRBJ2-2
cdr3_aa: CASSGGTGEHTGELFF

v_call: TRBV7-8
j_call: TRBJ2-7
cdr3_aa: CASSRTGPTGLVEQYF